This is a list of T cell receptor beta chains from one sample in a study of regulatory T cells in long-lasting Graves disease. Each CDR3 protein is one row after TCRdb ran MiXCR on the multiplex PCR reads. The sample carries around 420,000 distinct CDR3 sequences, about a sixth recorded once. Here the sequenced sample was peripheral blood mononuclear cells (PBMCs), taken at new diagnosis, from a patient treated with antithyroid drugs. The origin of the receptors is a female donor with Graves disease. CDR3s include the opening cysteine and the closing phenylalanine or tryptophan. Each record gives: J gene, V gene, CDR3 protein.

>TRBJ2-1|TRBV4-1
CASSQAVVFAYNEQFF
>TRBJ2-7|TRBV28
CASSWGTSYEQYF
>TRBJ1-1|TRBV29-1
CSSAGGANTEAFF
>TRBJ2-2|TRBV2
CASSEGSPGAGELFF
>NA|TRBV5-4
CASSLGTGEREQYF
>TRBJ1-1|TRBV6-1
CASRWTGGAFF
>TRBJ1-4|TRBV7-6
CASSLADEKLFF
>TRBJ2-7|TRBV28
CASTRTVSYEQYF
>TRBJ2-6|TRBV9
CASSSPAGTGANVLTF
>TRBJ2-3|TRBV2
CASSGTGGPTDTQYF
>TRBJ1-1|TRBV28
CTSSQGAEAFF
>TRBJ1-1|TRBV7-3
CASSLNVAAGGAFF
>TRBJ2-7|TRBV20-1
CSARDPDTSSYEQYF
>TRBJ1-2|TRBV5-6
CASSLLQVRGGYTF
>TRBJ2-1|TRBV20-1
CSARDRLAATSYNEQFF
>TRBJ1-1|TRBV7-8
CASSRGSTAASYEAFF
>TRBJ1-1|TRBV11-3
CASSPGQGERAEAFF
>TRBJ1-5|TRBV12-5
CASGLDRGGDQPQHF
>TRBJ1-1|TRBV19
CASSPAGQGLKAFF
>TRBJ1-2|TRBV20-1
CSARAGGYGYTF
>TRBJ2-3|TRBV12-3/TRBV12-4
CASSSDWTDGDTQYF
>TRBJ2-1|TRBV14
CASRAGFGTVGSYNEQFF
>TRBJ1-1|TRBV29-1
CSVSRNTEAFF
>TRBJ2-2|TRBV14
CASSIGRYTGELFF
>TRBJ2-3|TRBV7-2
CASSYHATGLAGVGTDTQYF
>TRBJ2-3|TRBV12-3/TRBV12-4
CASSGLGTGGADTQYF
>TRBJ1-1|TRBV4-1
CASSQVRIMNTEAFF
>TRBJ2-7|TRBV7-9
CASSLDGEQYF
>TRBJ1-6|TRBV6-9
CASSSRQSLNSPLHF
>TRBJ1-5|TRBV11-2
CASSLYSPNQPQHF
>TRBJ2-7|TRBV2
CASMIYGGPYEQYF
>TRBJ1-4|TRBV2
CASMRQVLTNEKLFF
>TRBJ1-1|TRBV6-1
CASSTITQGSTEAFF
>TRBJ1-1|TRBV28
CASITDRGRTEAFF
>TRBJ1-2|TRBV5-1
CASSFVGNALLNYGYTF
>TRBJ2-5|TRBV28
CASSLGSRWTGNQETQYF
>TRBJ2-1|TRBV6-1
CASSEGPRTDEQFF
>TRBJ1-1|TRBV28
CASAGGTLAFF
>TRBJ1-2|TRBV4-1
CASSLNRVRGNGYTF
>TRBJ2-7|TRBV15
CATSRDSFGYEQYF
>TRBJ1-1|TRBV11-2
CASSPTGEIEAFF
>TRBJ2-1|TRBV7-9
CASSLGVGEYNEQFF
>TRBJ2-1|TRBV6-2/TRBV6-3
CASSLGFYLYNEQFF
>TRBJ1-1|TRBV6-1
CASTGQTVVKAFF
>TRBJ2-3|TRBV7-2
CASSRRGGGLAYSTDTQYF
>TRBJ2-7|TRBV20-1
CSARDLTSGRVPSYEQYF
>TRBJ1-2|TRBV5-6
CASFTGDGFYYGYTF
>TRBJ1-2|TRBV12-3/TRBV12-4
CASSLGGGAGGYTF
>TRBJ2-1|TRBV28
CASRRRDQQSYNEQFF